This passage covers 24 T cell receptor beta chains from one sample sequenced in a study of OX40 agonist ivuxolimab in advanced cancers. Sequencing used immunoSEQ multiplex PCR; TCRdb keeps in-frame clones, though not all of them. Of about 66,000 clones listed, 85% are singletons. Sample: CD4+ or CD8+ T cells sorted from blood, taken in a trial of the OX40 agonist ivuxolimab. These TCRs come from an adult with an advanced solid tumor such as melanoma, head and neck, liver or kidney cancer.

This clone was picked up a small number of times. The chain has TRBV2 and TRBJ1-6; tentative D call: TRBD1 (5 bases). Trimming removed 5 bases at V and 9 bases at J, with 14 bases between. From germline, CDR1 is SNHLY and CDR2 FYNNEI. CDR3 length equals 14 residues. The CDR3 reads CASSPRQGTSPLHF. The CDR3 DNA reads as TGTGCCAGCAGTCCGCGCCAGGGTACTTCACCCCTCCACTTT.

The V gene is TRBV18, the J gene TRBJ2-7; maybe TRBD2 (5 bases). V was shortened by 3 bases and J by 3 bases, with 21 bases between the two germline ends. The CDR3 consists of 17 residues. Germline CDR1 KGHSH, CDR2 LQKENI. The CDR3, as DNA: TGTGCCAGCTCACCCATGAGACTCCGGGGAAGGTTCTACGAGCAGTACTTC. Encoded protein: CASSPMRLRGRFYEQYF. Complete variable domain (other parts from reference TRBV18 and TRBJ2-7): NAGVMQNPRHLVRRRGQEARLRCSPMKGHSHVYWYRQLPEEGLKFMVYLQKENIIDESGMPKERFSAEFPKEGPSILRIQQVVRGDSAAYFCASSPMRLRGRFYEQYFGPGTRLTVT.

The genes are TRBV4-3 and TRBJ2-3, with D perhaps being TRBD1 or TRBD2 (6 bases each). CDR1 is LGHNA and CDR2 is YSLEER in the germline V gene. Trimming took off 6 bases at V and 2 bases at J, with 18 bases between the two ends. The CDR3 is made up of 16 amino acids. As DNA, the CDR3 is TGCGCCAGCAGTCCCGAGGGGGGACGCTACACAGATACGCAGTATTTT. Its translation is CASSPEGGRYTDTQYF.

The chain links TRBV14 to TRBJ2-2, with D perhaps TRBD1 or TRBD2 (5 bases each). Germline V gene data show CDR1 as SGHDN and CDR2 as FVKESK. CDR3 length: 17 residues. V lost 4 bases, J lost 4 bases, and 19 bases lay in between. The CDR3 coding sequence is TGTGCCAGCAGCCGAGCAAGACAGTCCGGGGTCACCGGGGAGCTGTTTTTT. Its protein product is CASSRARQSGVTGELFF.

The gene calls are TRBV11-3 and TRBJ2-7; D perhaps matches TRBD1 (5 bases). The CDR3 covers 20 residues. V lost 0 bases and J 2 bases, leaving 26 bases between the germline ends. CDR1 and CDR2 (germline): SGHNT, YENEEA. CDR3 amino acids: CASSLDGFRNWPQGTYEQYF. The CDR3 nucleotides read TGTGCCAGCAGCTTAGATGGTTTTAGGAACTGGCCTCAGGGTACCTACGAGCAGTACTTC.

This chain's CDR3 is CASSPGPQETQYF. The CDR3, as DNA: TGTGCCAGCAGTCCGGGGCCTCAGGAGACCCAGTACTTC. J is TRBJ2-5 and V is TRBV6-6, with D perhaps given as TRBD1 or TRBD2 (5 bases each). V was pared by 5 bases and J by 5 bases, with 12 bases between. Per germline, CDR1 MNHNY and CDR2 SVGAGI (reference sequence). The CDR3 is made up of 13 amino acids.

The V gene is TRBV6-5, the J gene TRBJ1-6; possible D gene TRBD1, 6 bases. The V end lost 6 bases, the J end lost 7 bases, and 7 bases lay between the germline ends. This CDR3 has 12 amino acids. Germline CDR1 and CDR2: MNHEY and SVGAGI. This chain's CDR3 is CASRRGNSPLHF. The CDR3 bases are TGTGCCAGCAGGAGGGGGAATTCACCCCTCCACTTT.

The chain is built from TRBV7-3 and TRBJ2-2; D is perhaps TRBD1 (5 bases). The V end was cut by 3 bases, the J end by 5 bases, with 16 bases between. The CDR3 has 16 amino acids. CDR1 and CDR2 from the germline V gene are SGHTA and FQGTGA. The CDR3 bases are TGTGCCAGCAGCTTCTTACAGGCACGACAAACCGGGGAGCTGTTTTTT. Residues: CASSFLQARQTGELFF.

The rearrangement joins TRBV9 to TRBJ1-1; D not certain. Germline CDR1 and CDR2: SGDLS and YYNGEE. CDR3 size: 12 residues. V dropped 0 bases and J dropped 3 bases, with 3 bases sitting between them. CDR3 amino acids: CASSVADTEAFF. Here the CDR3 DNA reads TGTGCCAGCAGCGTAGCTGACACTGAAGCTTTCTTT.

The rearrangement uses TRBV28 and TRBJ1-2; TRBD1 matches at 7 bases. Trimming took 2 bases from V and 4 from J; bases not matched to a gene: 7. CDR1 MDHEN and CDR2 SYDVKM come from the germline V gene. The CDR3 is made up of 15 amino acids. CDR3 sequence (DNA): TGTGCCAGCAGTTTAACAGGGGTGGGTCGCTATGGCTACACCTTC. Its protein product is CASSLTGVGRYGYTF.

The chain is built from TRBV18 and TRBJ1-4, with D perhaps matching TRBD1 (5 bases). The germline V gene encodes CDR1 KGHSH and CDR2 LQKENI. CDR3 length equals 15 residues. Trimming left V 2 bases short and J 8 bases short, with 15 bases between. The CDR3 reads CASSPSGGGLEKLFF. In nucleotides, the CDR3 is TGTGCCAGCTCACCATCTGGTGGGGGATTGGAAAAACTGTTTTTT.

The rearrangement joins TRBV4-1 to TRBJ2-2, with TRBD1 matching over 10 bases. The ends lost 4 bases at V and 4 bases at J; junction bases unmatched: 6. CDR3 length: 16 amino acids. Germline loops: CDR1 MGHRA, CDR2 YSYEKL. Written as DNA, the CDR3 is TGCGCCAGCAGCCTTCGACAGGGGGCGGGCACCGGGGAGCTGTTTTTT. Protein sequence: CASSLRQGAGTGELFF.

The CDR3 sequence: CASSYSTRQKSPLHF. For the CDR3, the DNA is TGTGCCAGCAGTTACTCGACACGTCAAAAATCACCCCTCCACTTT. The gene calls are TRBV6-5 and TRBJ1-6; D call uncertain. V was shortened by 0 bases and J by 10 bases, with 13 bases between the two germline ends. The CDR3 runs to 15 residues. CDR1 and CDR2 from the germline V gene are MNHEY and SVGAGI.

In its sample, this clone was seen a few times. The V and J genes are TRBV6-6 and TRBJ1-2; D gene uncertain. Germline V lookup: CDR1 MNHNY, CDR2 SVGAGI (reference sequence). Trimming pared 2 bases from V and 1 base from J, leaving 8 bases between. This CDR3 spans 14 amino acids. The CDR3, as DNA: TGTGCCAGCAGTTACGAGGAGATTAACTATGGCTACACCTTC. It is translated as CASSYEEINYGYTF.

The chain couples TRBV29-1 to TRBJ1-1; D remains ambiguous. This CDR3 has 15 residues. Per the germline V gene, CDR1 is SQVTM and CDR2 is ANQGSEA. V lost 6 bases to trimming and J lost 1 base, with 18 bases between them. The CDR3 sequence: CSVTRPGKKNTEAFF. As DNA, the CDR3 is TGCAGCGTCACCCGTCCCGGGAAGAAGAACACTGAAGCTTTCTTT.

The chain uses TRBV5-8 and TRBJ2-5; 7 bases agree with TRBD1. With V trimmed by 4 bases and J by 5 bases, 2 bases remained unmatched. The germline V gene encodes CDR1 SGHTS and CDR2 YDEGEE. This CDR3 is built from 12 residues. For the CDR3, the DNA is TGTGCCAGCAGCAGGGGGCGCGAGACCCAGTACTTC. The encoded protein is CASSRGRETQYF.

The rearrangement links TRBV5-1 to TRBJ1-6, with 11 positions matching TRBD1. The CDR3 is 15 amino acids. Trimming at V came to 2 bases and at J to 10 bases, leaving 5 bases not matched to a gene. CDR1 and CDR2 (germline): SGHRS, YFSETQ. For the CDR3, the DNA is TGCGCCAGCAGCTTCGGACAGGGGGCCTACTCACCCCTCCACTTT. Its translation: CASSFGQGAYSPLHF.

The V and J genes are TRBV7-8 and TRBJ1-5; D not certain. Germline loops: CDR1 SGHVS, CDR2 FQNEAQ. Trimming took 4 bases from V and 0 from J, leaving 13 bases between them. This CDR3 comprises 16 residues. CDR3 residues: CASSSSAELSNQPQHF. In DNA, the CDR3 is TGTGCCAGCAGCTCTTCTGCCGAGCTTAGCAATCAGCCCCAGCATTTT.

A single count supports this clone. The rearrangement uses TRBV4-3 and TRBJ2-1; no clear D gene. V lost 1 base and J lost 4, with 8 bases in between. Germline V gene lookup returns CDR1 LGHNA and CDR2 YSLEER. This CDR3 is 14 amino acids long. CDR3 nucleotides: TGCGCCAGCAGCCAAGCACCACTGTACAATGAGCAGTTCTTC. Its protein is CASSQAPLYNEQFF.

The chain uses TRBV15 and TRBJ2-2; D is uncertain. The V gene lost 7 bases and the J gene lost 2 bases, with 14 bases spanning the gap. Germline V CDR1 and CDR2: LNHNV, YYDKDF (reference sequence). This CDR3 spans 15 amino acids. Here the CDR3 reads CATKPRFLNTGELFF. The CDR3 DNA reads TGTGCCACCAAACCCAGGTTCCTTAACACCGGGGAGCTGTTTTTT.

The chain couples TRBV27 to TRBJ1-4; perhaps TRBD1 as D (6 bases). The CDR3 contains 15 residues. Per germline, CDR1 MNHEY and CDR2 SMNVEV (reference sequence). The germline V and J ends were trimmed by 5 bases and 13 bases, with 23 bases remaining between them. CDR3 in amino acids: CASSALVDSPKGLFF. In DNA form, the CDR3 reads TGTGCCAGCAGTGCCCTGGTGGACAGTCCGAAGGGACTGTTTTTT. Together with reference TRBV27 and TRBJ1-4, the CDR3 gives the full variable domain: EAQVTQNPRYLITVTGKKLTVTCSQNMNHEYMSWYRQDPGLGLRQIYYSMNVEVTDKGDVPEGYKVSRKEKRNFPLILESPSPNQTSLYFCASSALVDSPKGLFFGSGTQLSVL.

This chain joins TRBV6-6 and TRBJ1-5; 9 bases line up with TRBD1. This CDR3 comprises 16 residues. Germline V gene lookup returns CDR1 MNHNY and CDR2 SVGAGI (reference sequence). V shed 6 bases, J shed 2 bases, and the junction held 8 bases outside the gene matches. The chain's CDR3 is CASRGRQGEGNQPQHF. The CDR3 bases are TGTGCCAGCAGAGGGAGACAGGGGGAAGGCAATCAGCCCCAGCATTTT.

This clone was seen more than once but under ten times. This rearrangement joins TRBV5-5 to TRBJ2-7, with D unresolved. This CDR3 has 16 residues. With 3 bases removed from V and 7 bases from J, the gap between germline ends came to 23 bases. Germline CDR1 is SGHKS and CDR2 is YYEKEE (reference sequence). This CDR3 is CASSSTPDGLLGEQYF. The CDR3 nucleotides are TGTGCCAGCAGCTCTACCCCCGACGGTCTATTGGGAGAGCAGTACTTC.

V usage is TRBV5-8 and J usage is TRBJ2-5; 7 bases match TRBD1. Germline CDR1 reads SGHTS; CDR2 reads YDEGEE. This CDR3 has 14 residues. V dropped 3 bases and J dropped 1; count of bases not matched to a gene: 3. CDR3 sequence (DNA): TGTGCCAGCAGCTCTCCAGGGGGCCAAGAGACCCAGTACTTC. Amino acid sequence: CASSSPGGQETQYF.